These T cell receptor beta chains were read from a single sample in a study of shared T cell receptors in the human thymus. The table came from immunoSEQ multiplex PCR; TCRdb's copy has only in-frame clones and leaves some out. The data contain about 500,000 clones, 70% to 80% of them singletons. These data also featured in a second study, about human thymus T cells.

Input material: thymocytes. Every receptor here comes from a boy under two years old with a congenital heart defect. Both conserved end residues are part of each CDR3. The D gene is left open where the match is weak. Not all rows give a size; the values are once, few, many and, for expanded clones, a class.

cdr3_length,v_call,d_call,j_call,clone_size,cdr3_nt,cdr3_aa
15,TRBV10-1,.,TRBJ2-3,once,TGCGCCAGCAGTGAGTCAGTCACTAGCACAGATACGCAGTATTTT,CASSESVTSTDTQYF
15,TRBV7-8,TRBD1,TRBJ2-7,.,TGTGCCAGCAGCTTAGAAGGACAGGATCCCTACGAGCAGTACTTC,CASSLEGQDPYEQYF
18,TRBV7-8,.,TRBJ2-6,.,TGTGCCAGCAGCTTAGGCCAGGGAAGGGGCTCTGGGGCCAACGTCCTGACTTTC,CASSLGQGRGSGANVLTF
21,TRBV12-2,.,TRBJ2-3,.,TGTGCAAGTCGCTTCTCCCTTTTCCCGGGACTAGCGGAAACTGGGCCAGATACGCAGTATTTT,CASRFSLFPGLAETGPDTQYF
17,TRBV2,TRBD2,TRBJ2-5,.,TGTGCCAGCGATTGGGGGGCTAGCGGGAGGAACCAAGAGACCCAGTACTTC,CASDWGASGRNQETQYF
18,TRBV9,TRBD2,TRBJ2-1,.,TGTGCCAGCAGCCCTGAATGGACTAGCGGGAGTAGTAGGGATGAGCAGTTCTTC,CASSPEWTSGSSRDEQFF
13,TRBV6-5,.,TRBJ1-1,.,TGTGCCAGCAGTTACAAGAGGGAGCCTGAAGCTTTCTTT,CASSYKREPEAFF
17,TRBV7-2,.,TRBJ1-2,.,TGTGCCAGCAGCTTAGAGCCCGGGGACAAGGTGTTTTATGGCTACACCTTC,CASSLEPGDKVFYGYTF
17,TRBV11-2,TRBD1,TRBJ1-4,.,TGTGCCAGCAGCTACCGGACAGGGGCTTATTCTGACGAAAAACTGTTTTTT,CASSYRTGAYSDEKLFF
16,TRBV11-2,TRBD2,TRBJ2-7,.,TGTGCCAGCAGCTTATCGGGGACTAGCGGGCTATACGAGCAGTACTTC,CASSLSGTSGLYEQYF
15,TRBV27,TRBD1,TRBJ1-1,.,TGTGCCAGCAGCCCAAGACAGGGACCGAACACTGAAGCTTTCTTT,CASSPRQGPNTEAFF
15,TRBV11-3,TRBD2,TRBJ2-2,once,TGTGCCAGCAGCCCCCGCGGGAGCGACACCGGGGAGCTGTTTTTT,CASSPRGSDTGELFF
13,TRBV30,.,TRBJ2-7,.,TGTGCCTGGAGTATATCGGAGGCCTACGAGCAGTACTTC,CAWSISEAYEQYF
15,TRBV5-1,.,TRBJ1-1,.,TGCGCCAGCAGCCCGAGGCGGGGACTAGAGACTGAAGCTTTCTTT,CASSPRRGLETEAFF
14,TRBV14,.,TRBJ1-1,.,TGTGCCAGCAGCCAAGATACAGGTCTCTTAGGAGCTTTCTTT,CASSQDTGLLGAFF
18,TRBV4-3,TRBD2,TRBJ2-7,.,TGCGCCAGCAGCCAACAGGGACTAGCGGGAGGGCCCTCCTACGAGCAGTACTTC,CASSQQGLAGGPSYEQYF
14,TRBV27,.,TRBJ1-2,.,TGTGCCAGCGCAGTATCCCAGGGCACCAATGGCTACACCTTC,CASAVSQGTNGYTF
15,TRBV18,.,TRBJ1-2,.,TGTGCCAGCTCACCTAGCGGGGACACCAACTATGGCTACACCTTC,CASSPSGDTNYGYTF
16,TRBV7-9,TRBD2,TRBJ2-3,once,TGTGCCAGCAGCTTAGCAGGTAGCGGGCGTACAGATACGCAGTATTTT,CASSLAGSGRTDTQYF
19,TRBV7-9,TRBD2,TRBJ2-2,.,TGTGCCAGCAGCCCCGGCAAGCGGGGGTCATATACGAACACCGGGGAGCTGTTTTTT,CASSPGKRGSYTNTGELFF
17,TRBV5-8,.,TRBJ2-1,.,TGTGCCAGCAGCCCATACCCCAGGGCGGAGTGTTTCAATGAGCAGTTCTTC,CASSPYPRAECFNEQFF
16,TRBV5-1,TRBD1,TRBJ1-2,.,TGCGCCAGCAGTTCCATGACAGGGCCAAGGAGCTATGGCTACACCTTC,CASSSMTGPRSYGYTF
14,TRBV7-6,.,TRBJ1-1,.,TGTGCCAGCAGCTTATCCCCAGGGAACACTGAAGCTTTCTTT,CASSLSPGNTEAFF
18,TRBV7-3,TRBD2,TRBJ2-3,.,TGTGCCAGCAGCTTAAAATCCCCTAGCGGGAGGGGGAAAGATACGCAGTATTTT,CASSLKSPSGRGKDTQYF
12,TRBV6-1,.,TRBJ1-2,.,TGTGCCTCAGCGCGGGGTAACTATGGCTACACCTTC,CASARGNYGYTF
17,TRBV4-3,TRBD1,TRBJ2-5,.,TGCGCCAGCAGCCACGCAATGGCAGGGGGCCGGCAAGAGACCCAGTACTTC,CASSHAMAGGRQETQYF
13,TRBV2,TRBD2,TRBJ2-7,.,TGTGCCAGCAGCGCCGGGAGGGCCCGGGAGCAGTACTTC,CASSAGRAREQYF
16,TRBV5-4,TRBD2,TRBJ2-7,.,TGTGCCAGCCACAACCAGACCCCTAGCGGGAGTTACGAGCAGTACTTC,CASHNQTPSGSYEQYF
11,TRBV20-1,.,TRBJ2-1,.,TGCAGTGGGCGGTTTCTCCGGGAGCAGTTCTTC,CSGRFLREQFF
17,TRBV9,.,TRBJ2-3,.,TGTGCCAGCAGCGTAAGATCTCGGCAGGGCGACACAGATACGCAGTATTTT,CASSVRSRQGDTDTQYF
14,TRBV5-1,.,TRBJ2-1,.,TGCGCCAGCAGCTTCTGGGGGCGGAACAATGAGCAGTTCTTC,CASSFWGRNNEQFF
15,TRBV4-1,.,TRBJ1-5,.,TGCGCCAGTGACCCACAGGGTGATAGCAATCAGCCCCAGCATTTT,CASDPQGDSNQPQHF
15,TRBV5-6,.,TRBJ1-3,.,TGTGCCAGCAGCTTGTTCCAGGGCTCTGGAAACACCATATATTTT,CASSLFQGSGNTIYF
19,TRBV12-2,.,TRBJ2-1,.,TGTGCAAGTCGCCCCTCCGGGGGTAGCGGACCGAGCTCCTACAATGAGCAGTTCTTC,CASRPSGGSGPSSYNEQFF
16,TRBV15,TRBD2,TRBJ2-7,.,TGTGCCACCAGCAGAGATCGGGAGGTTAGCTCCTACGAGCAGTACTTC,CATSRDREVSSYEQYF
14,TRBV7-9,.,TRBJ2-3,.,TGTGCCAGCAGCTTAGTGCGTGGCACAGATACGCAGTATTTT,CASSLVRGTDTQYF
13,TRBV10-1,.,TRBJ1-5,.,TGCGCCAGCAGTTGGGGGGACAATCAGCCCCAGCATTTT,CASSWGDNQPQHF
15,TRBV25-1,TRBD1,TRBJ2-7,.,TGTGCCAGCAGTGGGACAGGCCTTCACTCCTACGAGCAGTACTTC,CASSGTGLHSYEQYF
12,TRBV29-1,.,TRBJ2-1,.,TGCAGCGTCCCTGGGGAGTACAATGAGCAGTTCTTC,CSVPGEYNEQFF
16,TRBV7-9,.,TRBJ1-1,once,TGTGCCAGCAGCTTAGCGGTCCCTCGTTCGACATGGGAAGCTTTCTTT,CASSLAVPRSTWEAFF
16,TRBV11-2,TRBD1,TRBJ2-3,.,TGTGCCAGCAGTCCCGAATGGGACAGAAGCACAGATACGCAGTATTTT,CASSPEWDRSTDTQYF
15,TRBV10-3,TRBD2,TRBJ2-7,.,TGTGCCATCAGCTCGACTAGCGGGAGGGCCTACGAGCAGTACTTC,CAISSTSGRAYEQYF
15,TRBV28,TRBD1,TRBJ1-4,.,TGTGCCAGCAGTTTCAGAAGGGGGCTGGGGGAAAAACTGTTTTTT,CASSFRRGLGEKLFF
14,TRBV14,TRBD1,TRBJ1-1,.,TGTGCCAGCAGCCAGGGGACAGGGAACACTGAAGCTTTCTTT,CASSQGTGNTEAFF
13,TRBV19,.,TRBJ2-4,.,TGTGCCAGTGCCCGGGGGTCCGGGGACATTCAGTACTTC,CASARGSGDIQYF
15,TRBV5-6,.,TRBJ1-1,.,TGTGCCAGCAGCTTGACCCCGACTGGGAACACTGAAGCTTTCTTT,CASSLTPTGNTEAFF
18,TRBV15,.,TRBJ2-6,few,TGTGCCACCAGCAGGGGGAGGAAGAGTTGGGCTGGGGCCAACGTCCTGACTTTC,CATSRGRKSWAGANVLTF
14,TRBV11-2,.,TRBJ2-7,few,TGTGCCAGCAGCTTAGGGGGCCAGTCCGCGGAGCAGTACTTC,CASSLGGQSAEQYF
16,TRBV2,TRBD2,TRBJ2-2,.,TGTGCCAGCAAGGGGACTAGCCTTTCAAACACCGGGGAGCTGTTTTTT,CASKGTSLSNTGELFF
15,TRBV28,.,TRBJ2-3,.,TGTGCCAGCAGCCCCCCGGACTCCGGGTCAGATACGCAGTATTTT,CASSPPDSGSDTQYF
18,TRBV18,TRBD1,TRBJ2-6,.,TGTGCCAGCTCACCCTGGACAGGGGACTTCTCTGGGGCCAACGTCCTGACTTTC,CASSPWTGDFSGANVLTF
15,TRBV6-5,TRBD1,TRBJ1-2,.,TGTGCCAGCAGTTACTCCGACAGGGGAAGTGATGGCTACACCTTC,CASSYSDRGSDGYTF